This T cell receptor beta chain emerged from a study of vaccination effects on CD4 cells after COVID-19. Generated by immunoSEQ multiplex PCR, the TCRdb table keeps only in-frame clones and is missing some. The sample carries 75,000 or so clones, around 74% recorded once. Expansion with viral peptide pools was applied to antigen-specific CD4+ T cells by the ViraFEST assay prior to sequencing. Culturing for about ten days preceded CD4+ T cell isolation. Participants each got two BNT162b2 or mRNA-1273 vaccine doses. Two million PBMC were placed in each well, which was supplemented with about 9.3 IU/ml IL-2 and around 10 ug/ml peptides. Cultures got half-medium changes with IL-2 on days 3 and 7. Findings of the study overall: Early post-infection timepoints were absent, and convalescent patients were few.

CDR3 length: 14 residues. The ends were cut back, 2 bases at V and 0 bases at J, with 7 bases in the middle. Germline V lookup: CDR1 SGHRS, CDR2 YFSETQ. Concerning this clone itself: What it binds is not known.

The receptor comes from a human donor who received a COVID-19 vaccine. V gene TRBV5-1 combines with J gene TRBJ2-3; D gene unclear. The starting material was CD4+ T cells from PBMCs cultured with HCoV-OC43 spike peptides, obtained after COVID-19 vaccination. Regarding subset: HCoV-OC43 spike overlapping peptide pool stimulation. CDR3: CASSFSSSTDTQYF. The DNA for the CDR3 is TGCGCCAGCAGCTTCTCTTCTAGCACAGATACGCAGTATTTT.